These 18 T cell receptor beta chains originate from one sample sequenced in a study of T cell changes during pregnancy in multiple sclerosis. The repertoire was sequenced with immunoSEQ multiplex PCR; TCRdb's copy has only in-frame clones and lacks some. In the table there are more than 90,000 clones, roughly 92% of which are singletons. The source was peripheral blood, collected in the third trimester of pregnancy. The receptors were gathered from a female donor with multiple sclerosis, enrolled in a pregnancy study.

This CDR3 reads CASSESGQGSFMNTEAFF. CDR3 nucleotide sequence: TGTGCCAGCAGTGAATCTGGACAGGGGTCTTTCATGAACACTGAAGCTTTCTTT. This sequence joins TRBV2 and TRBJ1-1; 9 nucleotides match TRBD1. CDR1 is SNHLY and CDR2 is FYNNEI in the germline V gene. V gave up 2 bases and J gave up 0 bases; unmatched junction bases: 10. The CDR3 runs 18 residues. Based on the CDR3 plus reference TRBV2 and TRBJ1-1, the full variable domain is EPEVTQTPSHQVTQMGQEVILRCVPISNHLYFYWYRQILGQKVEFLVSFYNNEISEKSEIFDDQFSVERPDGSNFTLKIRSTKLEDSAMYFCASSESGQGSFMNTEAFFGQGTRLTVV.

The chain links TRBV19 to TRBJ1-1; D is unresolved. CDR3 length: 15 residues. V gave up 4 bases and J gave up 8 bases, with 20 bases separating them. Germline-derived CDR1 and CDR2 are LNHDA and SQIVND (reference sequence). In nucleotides, the CDR3 is TGTGCCAGTAGTACTCTCCGACTAGACGCTAGGGAAGCTTTCTTT. It codes for CASSTLRLDAREAFF. Full variable domain (outside the CDR3, taken from reference TRBV19 and TRBJ1-1): DGGITQSPKYLFRKEGQNVTLSCEQNLNHDAMYWYRQDPGQGLRLIYYSQIVNDFQKGDIAEGYSVSREKKESFPLTVTSAQKNPTAFYLCASSTLRLDAREAFFGQGTRLTVV.

The chain combines TRBV6-5 with TRBJ1-1; D call uncertain. This CDR3 has 15 amino acids. The germline gives CDR1 MNHEY, CDR2 SVGAGI. Trimming took 7 bases from V and 4 from J, leaving 19 bases between them. The CDR3 DNA is TGTGCCAGCACTTGGGATCCACTGGGAGGCACTGAAGCTTTCTTT. Translation gives CASTWDPLGGTEAFF.

CDR3 nucleotides: TGCGCCAGCAGCTTGGCCGTAGCAGGGGGGTACAATGAGCAGTTCTTC. This codes for CASSLAVAGGYNEQFF. This rearrangement joins TRBV5-1 to TRBJ2-1; D may be TRBD1 (7 bases). V was trimmed by 0 bases and J by 4 bases, leaving 14 bases between them. The CDR3 extends over 16 amino acids. The germline gives CDR1 SGHRS, CDR2 YFSETQ. The complete variable domain, with remaining parts taken from reference TRBV5-1 and TRBJ2-1, reads KAGVTQTPRYLIKTRGQQVTLSCSPISGHRSVSWYQQTPGQGLQFLFEYFSETQRNKGNFPGRFSGRQFSNSRSEMNVSTLELGDSALYLCASSLAVAGGYNEQFFGPGTRLTVL.

This clone has only a few counts. The chain recombines TRBV14 with TRBJ1-1; 7 positions match TRBD1. The CDR3 is 15 amino acids. Germline trimming cut 4 bases from V and 0 bases from J; bases unmatched to any gene: 5. Germline assignment: CDR1 SGHDN and CDR2 FVKESK. The CDR3 is CASSRRQGMNTEAFF. CDR3 bases: TGTGCCAGCAGCCGCAGACAGGGAATGAACACTGAAGCTTTCTTT.

This chain connects TRBV2 to TRBJ2-1; D may be TRBD2 (6 bases). V lost 11 bases to trimming and J lost 7 bases, with 12 bases between them. Per germline, CDR1 SNHLY and CDR2 FYNNEI. The CDR3 length is 11 residues. CDR3 in DNA: TGTGCCGGAGGGTTTGAGAATGAGCAGTTCTTC. Encoded protein: CAGGFENEQFF.

The gene calls are TRBV30 and TRBJ2-5; 10 bases fit TRBD2. This CDR3 spans 15 amino acids. V shed 3 bases, J shed 7 bases, and the junction held 11 bases outside the gene matches. CDR1 and CDR2 (germline): GTSNPN, SVGIG (reference sequence). CDR3 residues: CAWSPVGLAAGTQYF. CDR3 sequence (DNA): TGTGCCTGGAGCCCCGTTGGACTAGCGGCGGGGACCCAGTACTTC.

This clone has only a few counts. The chain combines TRBV9 with TRBJ1-2; 8 bases are shared with TRBD1. There are 14 residues in the CDR3. V lost 7 bases and J lost 8; bases outside the gene matches: 13. CDR1 and CDR2 from the germline V gene are SGDLS and YYNGEE. The CDR3 sequence is CASRTGKLLGGYTF. DNA for the CDR3: TGTGCCAGCCGGACAGGGAAACTCTTGGGGGGCTACACCTTC.

This chain joins TRBV20-1 and TRBJ2-4; D not certain. The CDR3 is 11 residues long. The germline V gene has CDR1 DFQATT and CDR2 SNEGSKA (reference sequence). V gave up 7 bases and J gave up 7 bases, with 11 bases separating them. The DNA of the CDR3 is TGCAGTGGGCAGTTTTTCAACATTCAGTACTTC. Translation: CSGQFFNIQYF.

The rearrangement links TRBV11-2 to TRBJ1-2; D is possibly TRBD1 (5 bases). Trimming left V 6 bases short and J 5 bases short, with 19 bases between. Germline values: CDR1 SGHAT, CDR2 FQNNGV. This CDR3 has 15 amino acids. The CDR3 sequence: CASSLSQGMGYGYTF. For the CDR3, the DNA is TGTGCCAGCAGTCTTTCCCAGGGAATGGGGTATGGCTACACCTTC.

The CDR3 spells CASSEYGGRRQETQYF. Written as DNA, the CDR3 is TGTGCCAGCAGTGAATACGGGGGAAGGCGACAAGAGACCCAGTACTTC. The genes are TRBV25-1 and TRBJ2-5; D may be TRBD2 (6 bases). V lost 0 bases to trimming and J lost 2 bases, with 13 bases between them. The CDR3 is made up of 16 amino acids. Germline CDR1 MGHDK, CDR2 SYGVNS. The full variable domain, in which reference TRBV25-1 and TRBJ2-5 provide the parts outside the CDR3, is EADIYQTPRYLVIGTGKKITLECSQTMGHDKMYWYQQDPGMELHLIHYSYGVNSTEKGDLSSESTVSRIRTEHFPLTLESARPSHTSQYLCASSEYGGRRQETQYFGPGTRLLVL.

This chain joins TRBV19 and TRBJ2-1; 9 bases are a match to TRBD1. The CDR3 sequence is 12 residues long. Germline CDR1 reads LNHDA; CDR2 reads SQIVND (reference sequence). The CDR3 DNA is TGTGCGTCGGGACAGGGTAGGGATGAGCAGTTCTTC. Translated, it gives CASGQGRDEQFF.

This chain links TRBV7-3 with TRBJ2-2, with TRBD2 identical over 11 bases. V gave up 6 bases and J gave up 2 bases; unmatched junction bases: 5. This CDR3 is 16 amino acids long. Per the germline V gene, CDR1 is SGHTA and CDR2 is FQGTGA. CDR3 residues: CASRLSGGANTGELFF. The DNA of the CDR3 is TGTGCCAGCAGGCTTAGCGGGGGGGCAAACACCGGGGAGCTGTTTTTT.

The rearrangement uses TRBV28 and TRBJ2-1, with 7 bases that match TRBD1. CDR1 MDHEN and CDR2 SYDVKM come from the germline V gene. The ends lost 6 bases at V and 5 bases at J; junction bases unmatched: 10. The CDR3 runs 15 residues. CDR3 protein: CASRGTEKPNNEQFF. CDR3 DNA sequence: TGTGCCAGCAGGGGGACAGAGAAACCCAACAATGAGCAGTTCTTC.

The V gene is TRBV19, the J gene TRBJ1-2; D might be TRBD1 (6 bases). This CDR3 region has 14 residues. The germline V gene encodes CDR1 LNHDA and CDR2 SQIVND (reference sequence). Trimming stripped 8 bases from V and 7 bases from J, with 20 bases between. CDR3 coding DNA: TGTGCCAGTTCCCCACAGGGTATCGCGGGTGGCTACACCTTC. Translation: CASSPQGIAGGYTF. Supplemented by reference TRBV19 and TRBJ1-2, the full variable domain reads DGGITQSPKYLFRKEGQNVTLSCEQNLNHDAMYWYRQDPGQGLRLIYYSQIVNDFQKGDIAEGYSVSREKKESFPLTVTSAQKNPTAFYLCASSPQGIAGGYTFGSGTRLTVV.

The rearrangement links TRBV20-1 to TRBJ2-3, with a weak D call TRBD2 (6 bases). The germline V gene encodes CDR1 DFQATT and CDR2 SNEGSKA (reference sequence). V was clipped by 7 bases and J by 2 bases, with 7 bases between them. The CDR3 is 11 residues long. The CDR3 nucleotides read TGCAGTGTAGCGGTCACAGATACGCAGTATTTT. It encodes CSVAVTDTQYF.

CDR3 sequence (DNA): TGTGCCAGCAGCTTAAATTTCGGGGGGCACTACACCTTC. This codes for CASSLNFGGHYTF. This sequence joins TRBV7-9 and TRBJ1-2; D possibly corresponds to TRBD1 (6 bases). This CDR3 is built from 13 residues. CDR1 and CDR2 from the germline V gene are SEHNR and FQNEAQ (reference sequence). Trimming removed 2 bases from V and 10 bases from J, with 14 bases in between.

The V gene is TRBV7-9, the J gene TRBJ2-6; 8 bases are a match to TRBD1. J was trimmed by 9 bases and V by 3 bases; bases with no gene match: 16. Looked up from germline, CDR1 is SEHNR and CDR2 is FQNEAQ (reference sequence). CDR3 length: 18 amino acids. CDR3 bases: TGTGCCAGCAGCTTTGCCAGGGGGCAACATCTTCGGGTCAACGTCCTGACTTTC. Protein product: CASSFARGQHLRVNVLTF. The variable domain in full, with the rest retrieved from reference TRBV7-9 and TRBJ2-6, is DTGVSQNPRHKITKRGQNVTFRCDPISEHNRLYWYRQTLGQGPEFLTYFQNEAQLEKSRLLSDRFSAERPKGSFSTLEIQRTEQGDSAMYLCASSFARGQHLRVNVLTFGAGSRLTVL.